What follows are 31 T cell receptor beta chains derived from one specimen sequenced in a study of blood T cell repertoires in COVID-19. Assay used: immunoSEQ multiplex PCR; TCRdb lists only in-frame clones, some missing. The sample has fewer than 200,000 clones, roughly four fifths seen once; the top ten hold over 20%. The sample comprised peripheral blood. The receptors come from a woman of 80 years or more with acute or convalescent COVID-19.

The chain uses TRBV27 and TRBJ1-6; D remains ambiguous. V shed 5 bases and J shed 0 bases, with 20 bases lying between them. CDR3 size: 19 residues. CDR1 and CDR2 (germline): MNHEY, SMNVEV (reference sequence). CDR3 sequence reads: CASSPLRRSSSSYNSPLHF. The CDR3 DNA reads as TGTGCCAGCAGTCCCCTTAGAAGGTCCTCTAGCTCCTATAATTCACCCCTCCACTTT.

The chain joins TRBV6-5 to TRBJ2-7; possible D gene TRBD1, 6 bases. CDR3 length: 14 residues. Trimming pared 0 bases from V and 4 bases from J, leaving 10 bases between. Germline CDR1 and CDR2: MNHEY and SVGAGI. The CDR3 nucleotides read TGTGCCAGCAGTTACTCTAACAGGGAGTACGAGCAGTACTTC. Translation gives CASSYSNREYEQYF.

The chain joins TRBV3-1 (or the pseudogene TRBV3-2) to TRBJ2-3; 8 bases agree with TRBD1. Germline V gene lookup returns CDR1 LGHDT and CDR2 YNNKEL (reference sequence). The CDR3 runs 13 residues. V lost 5 bases, J lost 5 bases, and 3 bases stayed unmatched. The CDR3 region is CASSVDRGDTQYF. The DNA of the CDR3 is TGTGCCAGCAGCGTCGACAGGGGAGATACGCAGTATTTT.

This chain connects TRBV19 to TRBJ2-7, with 9 bases that match TRBD2. Germline CDR1 and CDR2: LNHDA and SQIVND (reference sequence). This CDR3 comprises 14 residues. Unmatched junction bases numbered 3, after V lost 4 bases and J lost 2 bases. CDR3 DNA sequence: TGTGCCAGTAGTAAGCGGGAGGCCGCCTACGAGCAGTACTTC. This sequence encodes CASSKREAAYEQYF.

Remarks on this clone: Other DNA sequences of this sample code for an identical CDR3. This sequence joins TRBV5-1 and TRBJ2-3; D possibly corresponds to TRBD2 (5 bases). The CDR3 sequence is 14 residues long. V lost 0 bases to trimming and J lost 1 base, with 6 bases between them. CDR1 and CDR2 (germline): SGHRS, YFSETQ. CDR3 coding DNA: TGCGCCAGCAGCTTGGCCGGGGGCACAGATACGCAGTATTTT. This gives the protein CASSLAGGTDTQYF.

The chain couples TRBV6-5 to TRBJ1-6; D ambiguous. The CDR3 has 15 amino acids. The germline gives CDR1 MNHEY, CDR2 SVGAGI. With 5 bases removed from V and 6 bases from J, the gap between germline ends came to 14 bases. CDR3 loop: CASSPVLSGNSPLHF. CDR3 nucleotides: TGTGCCAGCAGTCCGGTCCTTAGCGGTAATTCACCCCTCCACTTT.

CDR3 coding DNA: TGTGCCAGCAGTGTAGGAGCAACTAATGAAAAACTGTTTTTT. It codes for CASSVGATNEKLFF. J is TRBJ1-4 and V is TRBV6-4; D remains ambiguous. The germline V gene encodes CDR1 MRHNA and CDR2 SNTAGT. CDR3 size: 14 residues. Trimming took off 4 bases at V and 0 bases at J, with 6 bases between the two ends.

This clone has just a few counts. The V call is TRBV27, the J call TRBJ1-5; possibly TRBD1 for D (5 bases). Germline V gene sequence: CDR1 MNHEY, CDR2 SMNVEV (reference sequence). Trimming stripped 3 bases from V and 4 bases from J, with 10 bases between. The CDR3 totals 14 residues. The CDR3 coding sequence is TGTGCCAGCAGTTTGCGTTCAGGGAATCAGCCCCAGCATTTT. This sequence encodes CASSLRSGNQPQHF.

The J gene is TRBJ2-7, the V gene TRBV3-1 (or the pseudogene TRBV3-2), with 9 bases identical to TRBD2. Trimming cost V 0 bases and J 3 bases; bases outside gene matches: 6. The CDR3 totals 16 residues. The germline gives CDR1 LGHDT, CDR2 YNNKEL (reference sequence). CDR3 protein: CASSQDGREGLYEQYF. The CDR3 nucleotides are TGTGCCAGCAGCCAAGACGGGCGGGAGGGCCTCTACGAGCAGTACTTC.

The J gene is TRBJ1-1, the V gene TRBV3-1 (or the pseudogene TRBV3-2); 12 bases fit TRBD1. J gave up 5 bases and V 4 bases, and 8 bases lay outside the gene matches. The CDR3 extends over 16 amino acids. Germline lookup yields CDR1 LGHDT and CDR2 YNNKEL (reference sequence). CDR3 in amino acids: CASSPRDRGQRTEAFF. The CDR3 DNA follows: TGTGCCAGCAGCCCCCGGGACAGGGGGCAACGGACTGAAGCTTTCTTT.

This clone was seen just once. The rearrangement links TRBV4-1 to TRBJ2-1; 7 bases are a match to TRBD1. The CDR3 runs 16 residues. J gave up 5 bases and V 4 bases, and 11 bases lay outside the gene matches. Germline lookup yields CDR1 MGHRA and CDR2 YSYEKL. CDR3 amino acids: CASSPPPGQQNNEQFF. In DNA form, the CDR3 reads TGCGCCAGCAGCCCTCCACCGGGACAGCAAAACAATGAGCAGTTCTTC.

The V call is TRBV6-5, the J call TRBJ2-1; 9 nucleotides align to TRBD1. CDR3 size: 13 residues. The trim removed 9 bases at V and 3 bases at J, leaving 3 bases unmatched. The germline V gene encodes CDR1 MNHEY and CDR2 SVGAGI. CDR3: CASRQGGYNEQFF. In nucleotides, the CDR3 is TGTGCCAGTAGACAGGGGGGCTACAATGAGCAGTTCTTC.

The chain has TRBV5-8 and TRBJ1-4; 7 bases fit TRBD1. After removal of 4 bases from V and 6 bases from J, the junction contained 6 bases not matched to a gene. Per the germline V gene, CDR1 is SGHTS and CDR2 is YDEGEE. This CDR3 is 14 amino acids long. CDR3 sequence: CASSLTQGDEKLFF. The CDR3 DNA reads as TGTGCCAGCAGCCTAACCCAGGGGGATGAAAAACTGTTTTTT.

The chain recombines TRBV2 with TRBJ2-7; 11 positions agree with TRBD2. Unmatched junction bases numbered 8, after V lost 7 bases and J lost 6 bases. The germline gives CDR1 SNHLY, CDR2 FYNNEI. The CDR3 contains 14 residues. The CDR3 spells CASNNLAGGGEQYF. CDR3 nucleotide sequence: TGTGCCAGCAACAATCTAGCGGGAGGAGGCGAGCAGTACTTC.

The DNA for the CDR3 is TGTGCCATCAGTGGAGACGAGCAGCGGGAATTGTTCGATGAGCAGTTCTTC. It encodes CAISGDEQRELFDEQFF. The V and J genes are TRBV10-3 and TRBJ2-1, with 7 bases aligning to TRBD2. Germline CDR1 reads ENHRY; CDR2 reads SYGVKD. Trimming took 4 bases from V and 8 from J; bases not matched to a gene: 17. The CDR3 has 17 amino acids.

The CDR3 bases are TGCGCCAGCAGCGAGGGACAGTTCTCCTACAATGAGCAGTTCTTC. Protein product: CASSEGQFSYNEQFF. This chain links TRBV5-1 with TRBJ2-1; TRBD1 aligns across 7 bases. This CDR3 has 15 residues. V lost 4 bases to trimming and J lost 0 bases; unmatched junction nucleotides: 4. CDR1 is SGHRS, CDR2 YFSETQ, per germline.

This clone appeared a few times. The rearrangement links TRBV24-1 to TRBJ2-2, with TRBD2 as a possible D gene (5 bases). The CDR3 consists of 16 residues. Looked up from germline, CDR1 is KGHDR and CDR2 is SFDVKD. Trimming shortened V by 2 bases and J by 1 base, and 10 bases separated the two germline ends. In nucleotides, the CDR3 is TGTGCCACCAGTGATTCCGGAAGCGGGAACACCGGGGAGCTGTTTTTT. This gives the protein CATSDSGSGNTGELFF.

The chain joins TRBV9 to TRBJ2-6; D is possibly TRBD1 (5 bases). V was trimmed by 5 bases and J by 0 bases, leaving 12 bases between them. The CDR3 is 16 residues long. Germline-derived CDR1 and CDR2 are SGDLS and YYNGEE. This chain's CDR3 is CASRRGGYSGANVLTF. The CDR3 coding sequence is TGTGCCAGCAGAAGGGGCGGCTACTCTGGGGCCAACGTCCTGACTTTC.

Written as DNA, the CDR3 is TGTGCCAGTCAGGTGGATTTGAACACTGAAGCTTTCTTT. It translates to CASQVDLNTEAFF. The chain links TRBV19 to TRBJ1-1; D ambiguous. This CDR3 has 13 residues. CDR1 LNHDA and CDR2 SQIVND come from the germline V gene (reference sequence). V was cut by 8 bases and J by 0 bases, with 10 bases left in between.

On this clone itself: Additional DNA sequences in this sample encode the identical CDR3. The rearrangement uses TRBV12-3 or TRBV12-4 and TRBJ1-5; unclear D gene. The ends were cut back, 3 bases at V and 7 bases at J, with 7 bases in the middle. There are 12 residues in the CDR3. CDR3 protein: CASSFTGQPQHF. CDR3 DNA sequence: TGTGCCAGCAGTTTTACGGGGCAGCCCCAGCATTTT.

The V and J genes are TRBV4-2 and TRBJ1-2; no reliable D call. The V end was cut by 2 bases, the J end by 4 bases, with 8 bases between. This CDR3 contains 13 residues. Germline CDR1 and CDR2: LGHNA and YNFKEQ. The CDR3 sequence is CASSQTEIYGYTF. The CDR3 DNA is TGTGCCAGCAGCCAAACAGAAATCTATGGCTACACCTTC.

The rearrangement links TRBV11-2 to TRBJ2-7; D possibly corresponds to TRBD1 (6 bases). Per the germline V gene, CDR1 is SGHAT and CDR2 is FQNNGV. CDR3 length equals 15 residues. V shed 5 bases and J shed 2 bases, with 16 bases lying between them. CDR3 sequence (DNA): TGTGCCAGCAGCACCCCGGCCCAGGGGACCTACGAGCAGTACTTC. Protein: CASSTPAQGTYEQYF. Variable domain in full (rest from reference TRBV11-2 and TRBJ2-7): EAGVAQSPRYKIIEKRQSVAFWCNPISGHATLYWYQQILGQGPKLLIQFQNNGVVDDSQLPKDRFSAERLKGVDSTLKIQPAKLEDSAVYLCASSTPAQGTYEQYFGPGTRLTVT.

The chain employs TRBV4-1 and TRBJ2-1; 9 nucleotides agree with TRBD1. This CDR3 has 17 residues. Germline-derived CDR1 and CDR2 are MGHRA and YSYEKL. V dropped 4 bases and J dropped 4; count of bases not matched to a gene: 11. The chain's CDR3 is CASSLQGWDREYNEQFF. The CDR3 DNA reads as TGCGCCAGCAGCCTCCAAGGATGGGACAGGGAGTACAATGAGCAGTTCTTC.

The V gene is TRBV4-2, the J gene TRBJ1-6; D is ambiguous. The V gene's germline CDR1 is LGHNA and CDR2 YNFKEQ. This CDR3 spans 17 amino acids. V was pared by 3 bases and J by 0 bases, with 12 bases between. CDR3 nucleotide sequence: TGTGCCAGCAGCCAGTATCCTACGAGCTCCTATAATTCACCCCTCCACTTT. Its protein product is CASSQYPTSSYNSPLHF.

In its sample, this clone was seen a few times. The V gene is TRBV2, the J gene TRBJ1-4, with D perhaps TRBD1 (5 bases). Trimming removed 6 bases from V and 7 bases from J, with 18 bases in between. Per germline, CDR1 SNHLY and CDR2 FYNNEI. The CDR3 spans 15 residues. DNA for the CDR3: TGTGCCAGCAGCGGGGACTGGGGGGTTGGTGAAAAACTGTTTTTT. Amino acid sequence: CASSGDWGVGEKLFF.

This chain joins TRBV23-1 and TRBJ2-7, with 9 bases fitting TRBD1. TRBV23-1 is annotated as an ORF whose role is uncertain. The V gene end was trimmed by 8 bases and the J gene end by 5 bases; junction bases not matched to a gene: 7. The CDR3 has 13 amino acids. Here the CDR3 DNA reads TGCGCCAGCGAGGGACAGGGAAGCCACGAGCAGTACTTC. This gives the protein CASEGQGSHEQYF.

This chain links TRBV5-5 with TRBJ2-1; 7 nucleotides agree with TRBD2. The CDR3 is made up of 15 amino acids. CDR1 is SGHKS, CDR2 YYEKEE, per germline (reference sequence). The V and J ends lost 0 bases and 9 bases, in that order; junction bases with no gene match: 9. CDR3 in DNA: TGTGCCAGCAGCTTGGACGTGGGAGGGCCTTTTGAGCAGTTCTTC. It codes for CASSLDVGGPFEQFF.

In this sample, this clone turned up once. The chain links TRBV18 to TRBJ1-1; 7 positions match TRBD1. CDR3 length equals 18 residues. V lost 1 base to trimming and J lost 1 base; unmatched junction nucleotides: 12. Germline assignment: CDR1 KGHSH and CDR2 LQKENI. As DNA, the CDR3 is TGTGCCAGCTCACCACTTACAGGGGATGTGGCCAAGAACACTGAAGCTTTCTTT. The encoded protein is CASSPLTGDVAKNTEAFF.

CDR3 nucleotide sequence: TGCGCCAGCAGCGCGGGACAGACCTCCTACAATGAGCAGTTCTTC. Its protein product is CASSAGQTSYNEQFF. The chain couples TRBV5-1 to TRBJ2-1; D is possibly TRBD1 (7 bases). The CDR3 is 15 amino acids. The germline V gene encodes CDR1 SGHRS and CDR2 YFSETQ. With 4 bases removed from V and 0 bases from J, the gap between germline ends came to 11 bases.

The chain uses TRBV7-9 and TRBJ2-3; tentative D call: TRBD2 (5 bases). Germline loops: CDR1 SEHNR, CDR2 FQNEAQ (reference sequence). The V gene lost 2 bases and the J gene lost 0 bases, with 9 bases spanning the gap. This CDR3 spans 15 amino acids. CDR3 bases: TGTGCCAGCAGCTTACTCCGGACTAGCACAGATACGCAGTATTTT. Protein: CASSLLRTSTDTQYF.

The V call is TRBV6-6, the J call TRBJ2-7; TRBD1 might be the D (6 bases). The CDR3 loop spans 14 amino acids. Trimming removed 2 bases at V and 2 bases at J, with 10 bases between. Germline assignment: CDR1 MNHNY and CDR2 SVGAGI (reference sequence). CDR3 in amino acids: CASSYRTEPYEQYF. The CDR3 DNA is TGTGCCAGCAGTTACAGGACAGAACCCTACGAGCAGTACTTC.